This T cell receptor (beta chain) was captured by sequencing in a study of cytomegalovirus exposure and HLA in healthy donors. The PCR was carried out with 60 Vbeta primers and 13 Jbeta primers. Clones were sequenced by immunoSEQ multiplex PCR, and TCRdb holds only the in-frame ones, with some missing. The sample carries about 130,000 clones, roughly 80% recorded once. For this clone: What it binds is unknown.

The study's findings and limits: Cytomegalovirus association was listed for about 180 TCR beta chains. Immune exposure was documented only through CMV serostatus. Analyses of presence/absence relied on an assumption of roughly uniform sequencing depth across donors.

Germline V lookup: CDR1 SGHRS, CDR2 YFSETQ. V shed 4 bases, J shed 2 bases, and the junction held 6 bases outside the gene matches. This CDR3 has 17 amino acids. The source of this sequence is a boy younger than 18 in good health and CMV-seronegative. The sample was PBMCs. V gene TRBV5-1 combines with J gene TRBJ2-5; 15 bases align to TRBD2. CDR3 amino acids: CASSLGTSGGIQETQYF. CDR3 DNA: TGCGCCAGCAGCCTGGGGACTAGCGGGGGGATTCAAGAGACCCAGTACTTC.